The 28 T cell receptor beta chains reported below all come from one sample, sequenced in a study of blood T cells in healthy people across ages. A second PCR, run for about 6 to 11 cycles, used a sample-barcoded 5' primer plus a J-beta primer mix. Via MiXCR, TCRdb re-called the 5' RACE reads, giving one row per CDR3 protein. Among more than 900,000 distinct CDR3 sequences listed, almost 30% were seen once. This same sample was also taken into another study, of T cells of mothers and their children.

Sequencing was carried out using blood. All receptors derive from a woman aged 40-49 years in good health.

The chain recombines TRBV28 with TRBJ2-7; D may match TRBD1 or TRBD2 (6 bases each). Germline V gene lookup returns CDR1 MDHEN and CDR2 SYDVKM. CDR3 length equals 15 residues. Trimming took 3 bases from V and 0 from J, leaving 12 bases between them. The CDR3 sequence is CASSFTGASSYEQYF. DNA for the CDR3: TGTGCCAGCAGTTTTACGGGGGCATCCTCCTACGAGCAGTACTTC.

The chain couples TRBV4-1 to TRBJ2-1; 12 bases are a match to TRBD1. Germline CDR1 and CDR2: MGHRA and YSYEKL. The CDR3 length is 18 residues. Unmatched junction bases numbered 10, after V lost 1 base and J lost 6 bases. The CDR3 DNA is TGCGCCAGCAGCCAAGGCCCCCTACGGGACAGGGGGCGCAATGAGCAGTTCTTC. This sequence encodes CASSQGPLRDRGRNEQFF.

This clonotype was detected many times. The rearrangement links TRBV7-2 to TRBJ2-1, with D perhaps TRBD2 (6 bases). CDR3 length: 18 amino acids. The V and J ends lost 0 bases and 0 bases respectively, with 15 bases between them. Germline loops: CDR1 SGHTA, CDR2 FQGNSA. DNA of the CDR3: TGTGCCAGCAGCTTAGCGGATCAGTGGGGGGACTCCTACAATGAGCAGTTCTTC. It encodes CASSLADQWGDSYNEQFF. The whole variable domain, filled in from reference TRBV7-2 and TRBJ2-1, reads GAGVSQSPSNKVTEKGKDVELRCDPISGHTALYWYRQSLGQGLEFLIYFQGNSAPDKSGLPSDRFSAERTGGSVSTLTIQRTQQEDSAVYLCASSLADQWGDSYNEQFFGPGTRLTVL.

This clonotype has ten or more counts. This sequence joins TRBV12-3 or TRBV12-4 and TRBJ1-2; D unresolved. There are 13 residues in the CDR3. Trimming removed 3 bases from V and 2 bases from J, with 7 bases in between. This CDR3 is CASSLSKNYGYTF. For the CDR3, the DNA is TGTGCCAGCAGTTTGTCGAAAAACTATGGCTACACCTTC.

This clonotype showed up many times. The V gene is TRBV28, the J gene TRBJ1-2; a weak D match, TRBD1 (6 bases). V gave up 6 bases and J gave up 5 bases, with 22 bases separating them. This CDR3 spans 16 amino acids. From germline, CDR1 is MDHEN and CDR2 SYDVKM. The CDR3 sequence is CASSSAGVYQNYGYTF. The CDR3 coding sequence is TGTGCCAGCAGCTCAGCAGGGGTTTACCAGAATTATGGCTACACCTTC.

This clonotype was counted many times. The rearrangement links TRBV10-3 to TRBJ2-1; 9 bases are shared with TRBD2. The germline V gene has CDR1 ENHRY and CDR2 SYGVKD. The CDR3 extends over 14 amino acids. The V gene end was trimmed by 8 bases and the J gene end by 5 bases; junction bases not matched to a gene: 7. CDR3 region: CAISQAGGHNEQFF. Written as DNA, the CDR3 is TGTGCCATCTCCCAAGCGGGGGGCCACAATGAGCAGTTCTTC.

This sequence joins TRBV20-1 and TRBJ1-4; D ambiguous. Trimming took 3 bases from V and 1 from J, leaving 6 bases between them. Germline V gene data show CDR1 as DFQATT and CDR2 as SNEGSKA (reference sequence). This CDR3 has 13 amino acids. The CDR3 reads CSASRRTNEKLFF. CDR3 sequence (DNA): TGCAGTGCTAGCCGGAGAACTAATGAAAAACTGTTTTTT.

The rearrangement joins TRBV20-1 to TRBJ1-5, with 7 bases aligning to TRBD1. Germline CDR1 is DFQATT and CDR2 is SNEGSKA (reference sequence). The CDR3 runs 18 residues. V was pared by 1 base and J by 5 bases, with 17 bases of the junction left unmatched. CDR3 sequence: CSARVSNRGRQGDQPQHF. The CDR3 DNA sequence: TGCAGTGCTAGAGTTAGCAACAGGGGCAGGCAAGGAGATCAGCCCCAGCATTTT.

This clonotype has only a few counts. V usage is TRBV11-2 and J usage is TRBJ2-7; TRBD2 matches at 13 bases. The junction had 5 bases not matched to a gene; V was cut back by 6 bases and J by 0 bases. The CDR3 length is 16 residues. The germline CDR1 and CDR2 sequences are SGHAT and FQNNGV. DNA for the CDR3: TGTGCCAGCAGTTTAACTAGCGGGGGGGTCTCCTACGAGCAGTACTTC. Protein product: CASSLTSGGVSYEQYF. The whole variable domain, filled in from reference TRBV11-2 and TRBJ2-7, reads EAGVAQSPRYKIIEKRQSVAFWCNPISGHATLYWYQQILGQGPKLLIQFQNNGVVDDSQLPKDRFSAERLKGVDSTLKIQPAKLEDSAVYLCASSLTSGGVSYEQYFGPGTRLTVT.

This clonotype was detected a few times. The junction and the germline gene differ at one end; a read error may be behind it. The rearrangement links TRBV4-3 to TRBJ1-6, with 8 bases matching TRBD1. CDR1 is LGHNA, CDR2 YSLEER, per germline. This CDR3 has 15 amino acids. CDR3 nucleotides: TGCGCCAGCAGCCAAGATCGGACAGGGAATTCACTCCTCCACTTT. Amino acids: CASSQDRTGNSLLHF.

This clonotype was recorded at least ten times. J is TRBJ1-2 and V is TRBV20-1, with TRBD1 as a possible D gene (5 bases). Between the trimmed V and J ends, which lost 4 bases and 8 bases, there was a span of 17 bases. There are 13 residues in the CDR3. Germline V gene sequence: CDR1 DFQATT, CDR2 SNEGSKA (reference sequence). The CDR3 region has the DNA TGCAGTGCTATCGCAGGGAGGTTACGGGGCTACACCTTC. It is translated as CSAIAGRLRGYTF.

V gene TRBV12-3 or TRBV12-4 combines with J gene TRBJ2-1; TRBD1 might be the D (6 bases). The CDR3 contains 14 residues. Deletions cut 7 bases from V and 6 bases from J, with 16 bases between. As DNA, the CDR3 is TGTGCCAGCACCGAAGGGGGACACCGCAATGAGCAGTTCTTC. It specifies CASTEGGHRNEQFF.

This clonotype was seen ten or more times. The chain employs TRBV6-5 and TRBJ1-1; 12 bases map to TRBD1. The CDR3 length is 15 residues. CDR1 is MNHEY, CDR2 SVGAGI, per germline. V was pared by 2 bases and J by 10 bases, with 8 bases of the junction left unmatched. DNA of the CDR3: TGTGCCAGCAGTTACGGGACAGGGGGCCGGTCGGGAGCTTTCTTT. Its translation is CASSYGTGGRSGAFF.

This clonotype has a count of ten or more. The chain is built from TRBV27 and TRBJ2-1; TRBD2 matches 11 bases. The CDR3 contains 17 residues. After removal of 5 bases from V and 4 bases from J, the junction contained 10 bases not matched to a gene. Germline V gene data show CDR1 as MNHEY and CDR2 as SMNVEV (reference sequence). CDR3 sequence: CASSHLLLAGGYNEQFF. In nucleotides, the CDR3 is TGTGCCAGCAGTCATTTACTCTTAGCGGGGGGGTACAATGAGCAGTTCTTC.

The V call is TRBV12-3 or TRBV12-4, the J call TRBJ1-1; D is unresolved. This CDR3 has 12 amino acids. Trimming shortened V by 6 bases and J by 4 bases, and 9 bases separated the two germline ends. The CDR3 is CASSRWATEAFF. The CDR3 nucleotides read TGTGCCAGCAGCCGGTGGGCCACTGAAGCTTTCTTT.

This clonotype has a count of ten or more. This chain joins TRBV5-1 and TRBJ2-4, with TRBD1 matching 9 bases. Germline values: CDR1 SGHRS, CDR2 YFSETQ. The CDR3 has 19 amino acids. Unmatched junction bases numbered 14, after V lost 4 bases and J lost 0 bases. The chain's CDR3 is CASSPGTGKGPLAKNIQYF. The CDR3 coding sequence is TGCGCCAGCAGCCCCGGGACAGGGAAGGGGCCCCTAGCCAAAAACATTCAGTACTTC. Full variable domain (missing parts from reference TRBV5-1 and TRBJ2-4): KAGVTQTPRYLIKTRGQQVTLSCSPISGHRSVSWYQQTPGQGLQFLFEYFSETQRNKGNFPGRFSGRQFSNSRSEMNVSTLELGDSALYLCASSPGTGKGPLAKNIQYFGAGTRLSVL.

V gene TRBV20-1 combines with J gene TRBJ2-7; D is undetermined. The CDR3 runs 15 residues. Trimming left V 0 bases short and J 7 bases short, with 19 bases between. Germline V gene lookup returns CDR1 DFQATT and CDR2 SNEGSKA (reference sequence). CDR3 sequence: CSARDPGLVYNEQYF. CDR3 in DNA: TGCAGTGCTAGAGATCCGGGCCTTGTGTATAATGAGCAGTACTTC.

The chain uses TRBV11-2 and TRBJ1-1; the match to TRBD1 covers 11 bases. Germline V gene data show CDR1 as SGHAT and CDR2 as FQNNGV. The CDR3 runs 14 residues. V lost 4 bases, J lost 7 bases, and 5 bases stayed unmatched. The CDR3 is CASSYGQGAVEAFF. In nucleotides, the CDR3 is TGTGCCAGCAGCTACGGACAGGGGGCTGTTGAAGCTTTCTTT.

This clonotype was recorded at least ten times. The rearrangement uses TRBV7-2 and TRBJ2-7, with 7 bases that match TRBD2. CDR1 SGHTA and CDR2 FQGNSA come from the germline V gene. Trimming at V came to 5 bases and at J to 2 bases, leaving 15 bases not matched to a gene. The CDR3 has 17 residues. The DNA of the CDR3 is TGTGCCAGCAGCCTAAATAGGGCAGTGGGGACTACCTACGAGCAGTACTTC. Protein product: CASSLNRAVGTTYEQYF.

The sample holds a few counts of this clonotype. The chain has TRBV20-1 and TRBJ1-4, with D uncertain. The CDR3 is 14 amino acids. CDR1 DFQATT and CDR2 SNEGSKA come from the germline V gene (reference sequence). V was pared by 2 bases and J by 7 bases, with 14 bases between. CDR3 coding DNA: TGCAGTGCTAGACCCGGGCCCCCGAGTGAAAAACTGTTTTTT. Translated, it gives CSARPGPPSEKLFF.

This clonotype turned up a few times. This rearrangement joins TRBV28 to TRBJ2-3; maybe TRBD2 (6 bases). V lost 1 base and J lost 3, with 17 bases in between. The CDR3 totals 17 residues. Germline assignment: CDR1 MDHEN and CDR2 SYDVKM. The CDR3 sequence is CASSLFGGKGLTDTQYF. CDR3 coding DNA: TGTGCCAGCAGTTTATTTGGAGGGAAGGGTTTAACAGATACGCAGTATTTT.

This clonotype has ten or more counts. CDR3 coding DNA: TGTGCCAGCAGCTTAGCGGGCAGGAACACTGAAGCTTTCTTT. Protein: CASSLAGRNTEAFF. This chain uses TRBV7-9 with TRBJ1-1; D is unresolved. Germline CDR1 SEHNR, CDR2 FQNEAQ (reference sequence). The CDR3 contains 14 residues. V was trimmed by 0 bases and J by 1 base, leaving 6 bases between them. Full variable domain (outside the CDR3, taken from reference TRBV7-9 and TRBJ1-1): DTGVSQNPRHKITKRGQNVTFRCDPISEHNRLYWYRQTLGQGPEFLTYFQNEAQLEKSRLLSDRFSAERPKGSFSTLEIQRTEQGDSAMYLCASSLAGRNTEAFFGQGTRLTVV.

This clonotype occurred a few times. The chain couples TRBV15 to TRBJ1-6; weak D call: TRBD1 (6 bases). CDR1 is LNHNV and CDR2 is YYDKDF in the germline V gene (reference sequence). The CDR3 runs 15 residues. The V end lost 0 bases, the J end lost 7 bases, and 10 bases lay between the germline ends. This CDR3 is CATSRDQGINSPLHF. The CDR3 DNA reads TGTGCCACCAGCAGAGATCAGGGGATAAATTCACCCCTCCACTTT.

This rearrangement joins TRBV5-1 to TRBJ1-1, with D possibly being TRBD1 (5 bases). CDR1 SGHRS and CDR2 YFSETQ come from the germline V gene. Trimming removed 0 bases at V and 4 bases at J, with 13 bases between. The CDR3 runs to 15 residues. CDR3 amino acids: CASSLGVGVGTEAFF. The CDR3 nucleotides read TGCGCCAGCAGCTTGGGGGTGGGGGTGGGCACTGAAGCTTTCTTT.

Regarding this clonotype: This may be a read error: a much more frequent sequence differs by one nucleotide. The rearrangement uses TRBV20-1 and TRBJ2-7, with TRBD2 matching over 12 bases. Trimming cost V 5 bases and J 1 base; bases outside gene matches: 6. CDR3 length equals 15 residues. The germline V gene has CDR1 DFQATT and CDR2 SNEGSKA (reference sequence). The CDR3: CSAGSTSGGSYEQYF. CDR3 bases: TGCAGTGCTGGATCAACTAGCGGGGGGTCCTACGAGCAGTACTTC.

This clonotype has just a few counts. V gene TRBV5-4 combines with J gene TRBJ1-1; D remains unclear. With 2 bases removed from V and 1 base from J, the gap between germline ends came to 6 bases. Germline V CDR1 and CDR2: SGHNT, YYREEE (reference sequence). This CDR3 has 13 residues. The CDR3 DNA sequence: TGTGCCAGCAGCTTCTTAGCGAACACTGAAGCTTTCTTT. This sequence encodes CASSFLANTEAFF.

The sample holds a few counts of this clonotype. This rearrangement joins TRBV20-1 to TRBJ2-5; D could derive from TRBD1 or TRBD2 (5 bases each). V was cut by 3 bases and J by 4 bases, with 15 bases left in between. Germline V CDR1 and CDR2: DFQATT, SNEGSKA (reference sequence). The CDR3 consists of 14 residues. CDR3 bases: TGCAGTGCTAGTTTATCGGGGCTCGGAGAGACCCAGTACTTC. Amino acid sequence: CSASLSGLGETQYF.

A remark on this clonotype: One base away lies a much larger clone, so this may be a sequencing read error. The J gene is TRBJ2-7, the V gene TRBV20-1; D is unclear. The DNA end lines up better with TRBJ2-5; the J call may be wrong. Germline loops: CDR1 DFQATT, CDR2 SNEGSKA (reference sequence). The CDR3 contains 14 residues. The CDR3 nucleotides read TGCAGTGCTAGAAAAGGACCCGCGTGGGGGACCCAGTACTTC. Its translation is CSARKGPAWGTQYF.